A selection of T cell receptor beta chains follows, all from one sample in a study of cytomegalovirus exposure and HLA in healthy donors. Generated by immunoSEQ multiplex PCR, the TCRdb table keeps only in-frame clones and is missing some. The table shows approximately 96,000 clones, with about 74% occurring only once. Material: PBMCs. All receptors derive from a male donor in good health and CMV-seronegative. CDR3s include the opening cysteine and the closing phenylalanine or tryptophan.

>TRBJ1-2|TRBV6-6
CASRHPDRVYGYTF
>TRBJ2-2|TRBV28
CASSHSARAGELFF
>TRBJ2-7|TRBV13
CASSPGTSGTLSYEQYF
>TRBJ2-7|TRBV5-1
CASSLGAGWEQYF
>TRBJ1-4|TRBV7-9
CASSSPDEKLFF
>TRBJ2-7|TRBV6-5
CASRLAGSDEQYF
>TRBJ2-7|TRBV4-1
CASSQDVELNEQYF
>TRBJ2-6|TRBV28
CASSFPVGSSGANVLTF
>TRBJ2-7|TRBV6-5
CVSSASLAGVYEQYF
>TRBJ1-2|TRBV19
CASSYPGVGYTF
>TRBJ1-3|TRBV7-9
CASSLTGQGNTIYF
>TRBJ2-3|TRBV27
CASSLGTTGAITDTQYF
>TRBJ2-3|TRBV30
CAWGYRPDTQYF
>TRBJ2-3|TRBV4-3
CASSQVAGATDTQYF
>TRBJ2-7|TRBV29-1
CSVRGRQGMSEQYF
>TRBJ1-6|TRBV28
CASSVGTGRNSPLHF
>TRBJ2-7|TRBV28
CASSPGGMDYEQYF
>TRBJ2-5|TRBV2
CASSLAIPGQGLQETQYF
>TRBJ2-2|TRBV27
CASSVGGTGELFF
>TRBJ1-6|TRBV5-1
CASSFSGTGYNSPLHF
>TRBJ1-2|TRBV7-3
CASSLPNLAGYTF
>TRBJ1-4|TRBV5-5
CASSGSLNEKLFF
>TRBJ2-1|TRBV13
CASSLGLAGFPEQFF
>TRBJ2-6|TRBV9
CASSVEGLAGAVGANVLTF
>TRBJ1-2|TRBV27
CASSDTGFYGYTF
>TRBJ2-7|TRBV19
CASSPRQGAYEQYF
>TRBJ1-3|TRBV4-2
CASSQNRNTIYF
>TRBJ2-7|TRBV11-2
CASSRNGLAAYEQYF
>TRBJ2-7|TRBV5-1
CASSLGQGPYEQYF
>TRBJ1-1|TRBV5-1
CASSLGGRDREAFF
>TRBJ2-7|TRBV7-9
CASSLNEGLGYEQYF
>TRBJ2-1|TRBV6-5
CASSRPPLAHNEQFF
>TRBJ2-7|TRBV14
CASSLRTERTSGRRNEQYF
>TRBJ1-5|TRBV27
CASSPGQGRGGGNQPQHF
>TRBJ2-1|TRBV6-6
CASTHQTGGSYNEQFF
>TRBJ1-5|TRBV6-6
CASSLEGRMVNQPQHF
>TRBJ1-3|TRBV29-1
CSVATGEVGNTIYF
>TRBJ2-1|TRBV7-8
CASSLAAHLDNEQFF
>TRBJ2-3|TRBV7-7
CASSLVIADTQYF
>TRBJ2-1|TRBV19
CASSRAGYRSQQFF
>TRBJ1-5|TRBV2
CASSAQGGQPQHF
>TRBJ2-7|TRBV30
CAWDRGIWQYF